These 20 T cell receptor beta chains came from one sample sequenced in a study of blood T cell repertoires in COVID-19. Measured with immunoSEQ multiplex PCR; TCRdb has only the in-frame clones, and not every one. Seen here are about 240,000 clones, 65% to 90% observed once, and the top ten hold 4.5% to 6%. Sequencing was done on a sample of peripheral blood. These receptors all come from a man over 45 with COVID-19, enrolled during active disease.

This clone came up a few times. The rearrangement uses TRBV19 and TRBJ1-5; 8 nucleotides match TRBD1. Germline CDR1 reads LNHDA; CDR2 reads SQIVND (reference sequence). J was trimmed by 1 base and V by 3 bases; bases with no gene match: 5. This CDR3 has 16 residues. As DNA, the CDR3 is TGTGCCAGTAGTATGTCCAGGGGGCGAAGCAATCAGCCCCAGCATTTT. Its protein is CASSMSRGRSNQPQHF.

This clone was detected once. The CDR3 loop is CASSPQWTYMNTEAFF. As DNA, the CDR3 is TGTGCCAGCAGCCCCCAATGGACATATATGAACACTGAAGCTTTCTTT. The chain links TRBV3-1 (or the pseudogene TRBV3-2) to TRBJ1-1; D might be TRBD1 (5 bases). The V and J ends lost 4 bases and 0 bases respectively, with 15 bases between them. CDR1 is LGHDT and CDR2 is YNNKEL in the germline V gene (reference sequence). The CDR3 runs 16 residues.

This clone has a handful of counts. The rearrangement joins TRBV6-1 to TRBJ2-7; TRBD1 agrees at 9 bases. V dropped 2 bases and J dropped 4; count of bases not matched to a gene: 9. Per germline, CDR1 MNHNS and CDR2 SASEGT. The CDR3 runs to 16 residues. This chain's CDR3 is CASSERSTGGWYEQYF. The CDR3 nucleotides are TGTGCCAGCAGTGAACGATCTACAGGGGGCTGGTACGAGCAGTACTTC.

This chain uses TRBV6-1 with TRBJ2-7; tentative D call: TRBD1 (5 bases). The CDR3 extends over 14 amino acids. Germline V gives CDR1 MNHNS, CDR2 SASEGT. V lost 1 base and J 3 bases, leaving 10 bases between the germline ends. The CDR3 region is CASSEGGSLYEQYF. The CDR3 DNA reads as TGTGCCAGCAGTGAAGGGGGCAGCCTCTACGAGCAGTACTTC.

The chain is built from TRBV6-5 and TRBJ1-6; D may be TRBD1 (5 bases). Trimming left V 1 base short and J 3 bases short, with 10 bases between. Germline V gene lookup returns CDR1 MNHEY and CDR2 SVGAGI. CDR3 length: 16 amino acids. The CDR3 DNA reads TGTGCCAGCAGTTACTGGCCCAGGGACTATAATTCACCCCTCCACTTT. The encoded protein is CASSYWPRDYNSPLHF.

In this sample, this clone turned up a few times. The chain links TRBV6-5 to TRBJ1-5; D is perhaps TRBD1 (5 bases). The CDR3 spans 13 residues. The germline V gene encodes CDR1 MNHEY and CDR2 SVGAGI. V shed 6 bases and J shed 8 bases, with 14 bases lying between them. The CDR3: CASRPGRREPQHF. The DNA of the CDR3 is TGTGCCAGCAGACCGGGACGGAGGGAGCCCCAGCATTTT.

The chain couples TRBV6-5 to TRBJ2-5; 8 nucleotides align to TRBD2. The CDR3 totals 12 residues. CDR1 and CDR2 (germline): MNHEY, SVGAGI. Unmatched junction bases numbered 5, after V lost 8 bases and J lost 6 bases. The CDR3 DNA sequence: TGTGCCAGCGGGGGACTAGTCCAGACCCAGTACTTC. Protein product: CASGGLVQTQYF.

J is TRBJ2-5 and V is TRBV10-3; the D gene is possibly TRBD2 (6 bases). V lost 4 bases and J lost 5, with 17 bases in between. Germline values: CDR1 ENHRY, CDR2 SYGVKD. The CDR3 is 15 residues long. This CDR3 is CAISASGAREETQYF. The CDR3 DNA is TGTGCCATCAGTGCCTCCGGGGCTCGGGAGGAGACCCAGTACTTC.

The chain has TRBV19 and TRBJ1-5, with D uncertain. The CDR3 contains 12 residues. With 5 bases removed from V and 5 bases from J, the gap between germline ends came to 7 bases. From germline, CDR1 is LNHDA and CDR2 SQIVND (reference sequence). The CDR3 is CASSATYQPQHF. The CDR3 bases are TGTGCCAGTAGTGCGACATATCAGCCCCAGCATTTT.

The rearrangement uses TRBV18 and TRBJ1-3; 8 bases match TRBD1. V lost 4 bases, J lost 7 bases, and 6 bases stayed unmatched. CDR1 is KGHSH, CDR2 LQKENI, per germline. The CDR3 extends over 14 amino acids. The CDR3 nucleotides read TGTGCCAGCTCACGGGACAGGAGTGTGAACACCATATATTTT. It encodes CASSRDRSVNTIYF.

The chain is built from TRBV24-1 and TRBJ2-2; the D gene is possibly TRBD1 (5 bases). This CDR3 has 16 amino acids. Between the trimmed V and J ends, which lost 1 base and 7 bases, there was a span of 15 bases. CDR1 and CDR2 from the germline V gene are KGHDR and SFDVKD. Here the CDR3 DNA reads TGTGCCACCAGTGATTTTGGGCAGGGAAAGGGCGGGGAGCTGTTTTTT. It is translated as CATSDFGQGKGGELFF.

J is TRBJ2-1 and V is TRBV5-8, with D tentatively TRBD2 (5 bases). CDR3 length: 15 residues. Germline CDR1 and CDR2: SGHTS and YDEGEE. The V end was cut by 6 bases, the J end by 6 bases, with 19 bases between. The CDR3 nucleotides are TGTGCCAGCACCTTTGTCCAGCGGTCTTTCAATGAGCAGTTCTTC. Translation: CASTFVQRSFNEQFF.

The V call is TRBV5-6, the J call TRBJ1-3; D not resolved. Per the germline V gene, CDR1 is SGHDT and CDR2 is YYEEEE. The CDR3 runs to 14 residues. The V gene lost 0 bases and the J gene lost 1 base, with 5 bases spanning the gap. Here the CDR3 DNA reads TGTGCCAGCAGCTTGGCGGGGTCTGGAAACACCATATATTTT. Protein sequence: CASSLAGSGNTIYF.

The chain has TRBV30 and TRBJ2-3; unclear D gene. The CDR3 totals 13 residues. Trimming cost V 3 bases and J 0 bases, with 7 bases left between them. From germline, CDR1 is GTSNPN and CDR2 SVGIG (reference sequence). This CDR3 reads CAWSLASTDTQYF. CDR3 nucleotides: TGTGCCTGGAGCTTAGCTAGCACAGATACGCAGTATTTT.

V is TRBV5-6 and J is TRBJ1-2; no firm D call. Trimming shortened V by 1 base and J by 7 bases, and 5 bases separated the two germline ends. The CDR3 is 11 residues long. Germline V lookup: CDR1 SGHDT, CDR2 YYEEEE. The CDR3 reads CASSLRGGYTF. CDR3 nucleotide sequence: TGTGCCAGCAGCTTGCGGGGTGGCTACACCTTC.

The sample holds one count of this clone. The rearrangement joins TRBV6-5 to TRBJ1-1; D not resolved. CDR1 is MNHEY and CDR2 is SVGAGI in the germline V gene. This CDR3 comprises 13 residues. The germline V and J ends were trimmed by 6 bases and 0 bases, with 8 bases remaining between them. The CDR3 spells CASRTSMNTEAFF. CDR3 sequence (DNA): TGTGCCAGCAGGACAAGCATGAACACTGAAGCTTTCTTT.

This clone was observed a single time. This chain's CDR3 is CASSQDHQGAKTF. DNA for the CDR3: TGCGCCAGCAGCCAAGATCATCAGGGGGCTAAAACCTTC. The chain joins TRBV4-3 to TRBJ1-2; TRBD1 matches at 8 bases. The CDR3 loop spans 13 amino acids. Trimming took 0 bases from V and 14 from J; bases not matched to a gene: 8. The germline CDR1 and CDR2 sequences are LGHNA and YSLEER.

This clone was detected ten times or more. The chain links TRBV28 to TRBJ1-2; possible D gene TRBD1, 5 bases. CDR3 size: 15 residues. V was clipped by 0 bases and J by 6 bases, with 14 bases between them. Looked up from germline, CDR1 is MDHEN and CDR2 is SYDVKM. Here the CDR3 DNA reads TGTGCCAGCAGTTTATGGTCAGGGTATGTCCATGGCTACACCTTC. Translation: CASSLWSGYVHGYTF.

The chain is built from TRBV11-3 and TRBJ2-7, with a weak D call TRBD1 (6 bases). V lost 5 bases, J lost 7 bases, and 15 bases lay in between. CDR3 length: 13 amino acids. From germline, CDR1 is SGHNT and CDR2 YENEEA. The chain's CDR3 is CASSERPGTEQYF. Here the CDR3 DNA reads TGTGCCAGCAGCGAACGCCCCGGGACAGAGCAGTACTTC.

J is TRBJ2-7 and V is TRBV10-3; 9 bases fit TRBD1. Looked up from germline, CDR1 is ENHRY and CDR2 is SYGVKD. The CDR3 consists of 15 residues. With 3 bases clipped from V and 5 bases from J, the junction kept 8 bases outside the gene matches. For the CDR3, the DNA is TGTGCCATCAGTGACCCGGACAGGGGAAAGGACGAGCAGTACTTC. Translated: CAISDPDRGKDEQYF.